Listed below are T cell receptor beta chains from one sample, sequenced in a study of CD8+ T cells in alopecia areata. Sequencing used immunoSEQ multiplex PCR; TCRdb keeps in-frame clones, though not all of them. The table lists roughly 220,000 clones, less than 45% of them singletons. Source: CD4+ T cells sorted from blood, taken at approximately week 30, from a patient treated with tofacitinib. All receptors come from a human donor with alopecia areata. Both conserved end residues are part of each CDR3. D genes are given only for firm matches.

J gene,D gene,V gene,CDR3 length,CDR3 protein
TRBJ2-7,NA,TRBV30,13,CAWSGADTYEQYF
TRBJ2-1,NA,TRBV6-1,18,CASSEVYGGPNFDNEQFF
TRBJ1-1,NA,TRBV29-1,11,CSVEPQVEAFF
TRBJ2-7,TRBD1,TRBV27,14,CASSSGTGGYEQYF
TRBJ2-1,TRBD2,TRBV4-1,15,CASSFLAGGRNEQFF
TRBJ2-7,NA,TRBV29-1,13,CSVEQGSSYEQYF
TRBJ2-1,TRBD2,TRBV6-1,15,CASSAGLAGRDEQFF
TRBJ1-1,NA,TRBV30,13,CAWMGGGAPEAFF
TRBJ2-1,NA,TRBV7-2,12,CASSLDGGEQFF
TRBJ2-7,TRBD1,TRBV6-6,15,CASSSRDSRPYEQYF
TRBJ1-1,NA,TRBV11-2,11,CASSPRREAFF
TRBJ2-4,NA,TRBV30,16,CAWSRSGNLAKNIQYF
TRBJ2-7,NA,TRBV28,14,CASSQTPGTGPKAF
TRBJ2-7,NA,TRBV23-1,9,CASSGGPYF
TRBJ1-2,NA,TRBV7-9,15,CASSPLSLAPYGYTF
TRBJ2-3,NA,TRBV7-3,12,CASSLSTDTQYF
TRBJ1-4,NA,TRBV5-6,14,CASSLVGPDEKLFF
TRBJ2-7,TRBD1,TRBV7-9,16,CASRPPRDRGTNEQYF
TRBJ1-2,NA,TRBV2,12,CASSATNYGYTF
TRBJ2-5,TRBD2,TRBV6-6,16,CASRRGGGASEETQYF
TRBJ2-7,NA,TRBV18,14,CASSSGTESNEQYF
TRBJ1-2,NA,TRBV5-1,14,CASSSEGGLAGYTF
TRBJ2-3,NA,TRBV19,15,CASSDQGLTTDTQYF
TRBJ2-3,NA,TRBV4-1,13,CASSQSFTDTQYF
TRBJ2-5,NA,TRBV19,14,CASSPGQIQETQYF
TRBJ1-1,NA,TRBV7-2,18,CASSPFPRNPAGNTEAFF
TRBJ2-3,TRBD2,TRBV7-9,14,CASSYGTSGDTQYF
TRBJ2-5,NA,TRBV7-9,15,CASSPNGGFQETQYF
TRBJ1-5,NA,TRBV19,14,CASSISGDNQPQHF
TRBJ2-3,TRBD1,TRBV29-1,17,CSVPHSRRQGSQDTQYF
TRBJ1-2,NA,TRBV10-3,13,CAISTGSLYGYTF
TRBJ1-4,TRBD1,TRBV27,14,CASREGQGREKLFF
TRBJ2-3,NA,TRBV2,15,CASSVQGQQTDTQYF
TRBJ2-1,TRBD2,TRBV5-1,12,CASSLRGDEQFF
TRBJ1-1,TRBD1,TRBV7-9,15,CASTGTGGRYTEAFF
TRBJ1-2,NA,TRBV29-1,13,CSARHRDHYGYTF
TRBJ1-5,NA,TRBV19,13,CASSISVNQPQHF
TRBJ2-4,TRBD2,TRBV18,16,CASSPDWTSGSNIQYF
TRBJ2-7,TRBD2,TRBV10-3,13,CANTGLAGGEQYF
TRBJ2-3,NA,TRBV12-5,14,CASAVRQSTDTQYF
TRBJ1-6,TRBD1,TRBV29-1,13,CSAKDRADSPLHF
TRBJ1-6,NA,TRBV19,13,CASRDRDNSPLHF
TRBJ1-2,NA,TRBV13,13,CASRATGSHGYTF
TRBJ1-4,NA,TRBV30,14,CAWSVKATNEKLFF
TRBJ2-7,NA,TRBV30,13,CAWSVSINYEQYF